These 16 T cell receptor beta chains originate from one sample sequenced in a study of cytomegalovirus exposure and HLA in healthy donors. Measured with immunoSEQ multiplex PCR; TCRdb has only the in-frame clones, and not every one. The sample has about 100,000 clones, approximately 85% seen once. Input material: PBMCs. These receptors came from a woman aged 18-30 years in good health and CMV-seronegative.

This chain joins TRBV6-6 and TRBJ2-5, with D possibly matching TRBD2 (6 bases). Trimming removed 6 bases at V and 5 bases at J, with 19 bases between. Germline values: CDR1 MNHNY, CDR2 SVGAGI (reference sequence). The CDR3 totals 15 residues. The CDR3 bases are TGTGCCAGCAGCTTCGTCGGCAGGGAGGATGAGACCCAGTACTTC. This codes for CASSFVGREDETQYF.

This clone was seen a single time. The V gene is TRBV10-1, the J gene TRBJ2-7; no definite D call. The CDR3 is 14 residues long. Germline V gives CDR1 WNHNN, CDR2 SYGVQD (reference sequence). The germline V and J ends were trimmed by 2 bases and 6 bases, with 14 bases remaining between them. CDR3 in amino acids: CASSEGPPSFEQYF. The CDR3 DNA sequence: TGCGCCAGCAGTGAGGGCCCCCCCTCTTTCGAGCAGTACTTC.

The count of this clone is one. The chain couples TRBV5-1 to TRBJ2-4, with D unclear. The CDR3 length is 14 residues. V lost 0 bases and J 9 bases, leaving 13 bases between the germline ends. Germline values: CDR1 SGHRS, CDR2 YFSETQ. This chain's CDR3 is CASSLVPGRSIQYF. In nucleotides, the CDR3 is TGCGCCAGCAGCTTGGTCCCGGGTAGGAGCATTCAGTACTTC. Full variable domain (missing parts from reference TRBV5-1 and TRBJ2-4): KAGVTQTPRYLIKTRGQQVTLSCSPISGHRSVSWYQQTPGQGLQFLFEYFSETQRNKGNFPGRFSGRQFSNSRSEMNVSTLELGDSALYLCASSLVPGRSIQYFGAGTRLSVL.

This chain links TRBV27 with TRBJ1-1; weak D call: TRBD1 (6 bases). The germline V gene encodes CDR1 MNHEY and CDR2 SMNVEV (reference sequence). The CDR3 loop spans 14 amino acids. V was clipped by 2 bases and J by 8 bases, with 15 bases between them. CDR3 residues: CASSLRSTGLEAFF. The CDR3 region has the DNA TGTGCCAGCAGTTTACGATCAACAGGGTTAGAAGCTTTCTTT.

The chain employs TRBV5-1 and TRBJ1-2; 7 nucleotides match TRBD1. Per the germline V gene, CDR1 is SGHRS and CDR2 is YFSETQ. The V gene end was trimmed by 0 bases and the J gene end by 4 bases; junction bases not matched to a gene: 6. The CDR3 runs to 15 residues. CDR3 region: CASSLATGEGYGYTF. In DNA form, the CDR3 reads TGCGCCAGCAGCTTGGCTACAGGGGAAGGCTATGGCTACACCTTC.

The CDR3, as DNA: TGTGCCAGCAGTTTAGGACAGGGAGCTGGAAACACCATATATTTT. Translating gives CASSLGQGAGNTIYF. The rearrangement uses TRBV27 and TRBJ1-3; TRBD1 agrees at 8 bases. The J segment lost 2 bases and the V segment lost 2 bases, leaving 2 bases of the junction unmatched. The CDR3 is made up of 15 amino acids. Germline CDR1 MNHEY, CDR2 SMNVEV (reference sequence).

The CDR3 DNA reads TGTGCCAGCAGCTCGACGGGTACGAGCATTCAGTACTTC. It is translated as CASSSTGTSIQYF. The chain joins TRBV7-3 to TRBJ2-4; D uncertain. CDR3 size: 13 residues. Between the trimmed V and J ends, which lost 4 bases and 9 bases, there was a span of 13 bases. CDR1 and CDR2 (germline): SGHTA, FQGTGA.

The chain has TRBV29-1 and TRBJ1-2; 7 bases agree with TRBD1. Germline CDR1 and CDR2: SQVTM and ANQGSEA. The V and J ends lost 6 bases and 7 bases, in that order; junction bases with no gene match: 8. The CDR3 consists of 12 residues. Here the CDR3 reads CSVGGQRPGYTF. CDR3 bases: TGCAGCGTCGGGGGACAGAGGCCTGGCTACACCTTC.

The chain recombines TRBV5-1 with TRBJ2-2, with TRBD2 matching 9 bases. J was trimmed by 5 bases and V by 1 base; bases with no gene match: 9. Germline CDR1 SGHRS, CDR2 YFSETQ. CDR3 length equals 17 residues. The CDR3 sequence is CASSLPSAGGRTGELFF. The CDR3 coding sequence is TGCGCCAGCAGCTTGCCGTCCGCGGGGGGGCGGACCGGGGAGCTGTTTTTT.

The J gene is TRBJ2-3, the V gene TRBV30; D not certain. The ends were cut back, 4 bases at V and 4 bases at J, with 9 bases in the middle. The CDR3 is made up of 12 amino acids. Per the germline V gene, CDR1 is GTSNPN and CDR2 is SVGIG (reference sequence). CDR3 sequence reads: CAWMPAADTQYF. DNA for the CDR3: TGTGCCTGGATGCCTGCGGCAGATACGCAGTATTTT.

The J gene is TRBJ1-5, the V gene TRBV5-5; no firm D call. CDR3 length equals 15 residues. V lost 5 bases to trimming and J lost 0 bases, with 12 bases between them. Germline V CDR1 and CDR2: SGHKS, YYEKEE (reference sequence). The chain's CDR3 is CASSKSGGSNQPQHF. DNA of the CDR3: TGTGCCAGCAGTAAAAGCGGCGGTAGCAATCAGCCCCAGCATTTT. Together with reference TRBV5-5 and TRBJ1-5, the CDR3 gives the full variable domain: DAGVTQSPTHLIKTRGQQVTLRCSPISGHKSVSWYQQVLGQGPQFIFQYYEKEERGRGNFPDRFSARQFPNYSSELNVNALLLGDSALYLCASSKSGGSNQPQHFGDGTRLSIL.

V gene TRBV19 combines with J gene TRBJ2-3, with D possibly TRBD1 on 6 matching bases. Between the trimmed V and J ends, which lost 9 bases and 6 bases, there was a span of 16 bases. From germline, CDR1 is LNHDA and CDR2 SQIVND (reference sequence). This CDR3 spans 13 amino acids. In nucleotides, the CDR3 is TGTGCCAGCCATTCGGTGGGGGCCGATACGCAGTATTTT. It specifies CASHSVGADTQYF.

The chain uses TRBV20-1 and TRBJ2-7, with D unresolved. This CDR3 comprises 11 residues. Germline CDR1 and CDR2: DFQATT and SNEGSKA (reference sequence). V lost 5 bases and J lost 4, with 9 bases in between. The CDR3 spells CSADQVYEQYF. The CDR3 region has the DNA TGCAGTGCTGACCAGGTGTACGAGCAGTACTTC.

This clone has only a few counts. The chain joins TRBV29-1 to TRBJ2-1, with TRBD2 identical over 9 bases. Germline V CDR1 and CDR2: SQVTM, ANQGSEA. This CDR3 has 17 residues. Losses at the gene ends were 3 bases for V and 8 bases for J; bases not matched to a gene: 17. CDR3 in DNA: TGCAGCGTTGATTCGTCTAGCGGGGTCTTATTTAGGCATGAGCAGTTCTTC. This encodes CSVDSSSGVLFRHEQFF.

Here the CDR3 reads CASSVGQHGPGEEQYF. The CDR3 bases are TGTGCCAGCAGCGTAGGACAACACGGGCCGGGGGAAGAGCAGTACTTC. The rearrangement joins TRBV9 to TRBJ2-7; D possibly corresponds to TRBD2 (6 bases). Germline CDR1 reads SGDLS; CDR2 reads YYNGEE. This CDR3 comprises 16 residues. Trimming took off 0 bases at V and 7 bases at J, with 20 bases between the two ends. The whole variable domain, filled in from reference TRBV9 and TRBJ2-7, reads DSGVTQTPKHLITATGQRVTLRCSPRSGDLSVYWYQQSLDQGLQFLIQYYNGEERAKGNILERFSAQQFPDLHSELNLSSLELGDSALYFCASSVGQHGPGEEQYFGPGTRLTVT.

V usage is TRBV5-1 and J usage is TRBJ2-6; D remains unclear. V lost 4 bases to trimming and J lost 1 base, with 9 bases between them. The length of the CDR3 is 15 residues. CDR1 and CDR2 from the germline V gene are SGHRS and YFSETQ. CDR3 in DNA: TGCGCCAGCAGCGCCGCGACTTCTGGGGCCAACGTCCTGACTTTC. Its protein is CASSAATSGANVLTF.